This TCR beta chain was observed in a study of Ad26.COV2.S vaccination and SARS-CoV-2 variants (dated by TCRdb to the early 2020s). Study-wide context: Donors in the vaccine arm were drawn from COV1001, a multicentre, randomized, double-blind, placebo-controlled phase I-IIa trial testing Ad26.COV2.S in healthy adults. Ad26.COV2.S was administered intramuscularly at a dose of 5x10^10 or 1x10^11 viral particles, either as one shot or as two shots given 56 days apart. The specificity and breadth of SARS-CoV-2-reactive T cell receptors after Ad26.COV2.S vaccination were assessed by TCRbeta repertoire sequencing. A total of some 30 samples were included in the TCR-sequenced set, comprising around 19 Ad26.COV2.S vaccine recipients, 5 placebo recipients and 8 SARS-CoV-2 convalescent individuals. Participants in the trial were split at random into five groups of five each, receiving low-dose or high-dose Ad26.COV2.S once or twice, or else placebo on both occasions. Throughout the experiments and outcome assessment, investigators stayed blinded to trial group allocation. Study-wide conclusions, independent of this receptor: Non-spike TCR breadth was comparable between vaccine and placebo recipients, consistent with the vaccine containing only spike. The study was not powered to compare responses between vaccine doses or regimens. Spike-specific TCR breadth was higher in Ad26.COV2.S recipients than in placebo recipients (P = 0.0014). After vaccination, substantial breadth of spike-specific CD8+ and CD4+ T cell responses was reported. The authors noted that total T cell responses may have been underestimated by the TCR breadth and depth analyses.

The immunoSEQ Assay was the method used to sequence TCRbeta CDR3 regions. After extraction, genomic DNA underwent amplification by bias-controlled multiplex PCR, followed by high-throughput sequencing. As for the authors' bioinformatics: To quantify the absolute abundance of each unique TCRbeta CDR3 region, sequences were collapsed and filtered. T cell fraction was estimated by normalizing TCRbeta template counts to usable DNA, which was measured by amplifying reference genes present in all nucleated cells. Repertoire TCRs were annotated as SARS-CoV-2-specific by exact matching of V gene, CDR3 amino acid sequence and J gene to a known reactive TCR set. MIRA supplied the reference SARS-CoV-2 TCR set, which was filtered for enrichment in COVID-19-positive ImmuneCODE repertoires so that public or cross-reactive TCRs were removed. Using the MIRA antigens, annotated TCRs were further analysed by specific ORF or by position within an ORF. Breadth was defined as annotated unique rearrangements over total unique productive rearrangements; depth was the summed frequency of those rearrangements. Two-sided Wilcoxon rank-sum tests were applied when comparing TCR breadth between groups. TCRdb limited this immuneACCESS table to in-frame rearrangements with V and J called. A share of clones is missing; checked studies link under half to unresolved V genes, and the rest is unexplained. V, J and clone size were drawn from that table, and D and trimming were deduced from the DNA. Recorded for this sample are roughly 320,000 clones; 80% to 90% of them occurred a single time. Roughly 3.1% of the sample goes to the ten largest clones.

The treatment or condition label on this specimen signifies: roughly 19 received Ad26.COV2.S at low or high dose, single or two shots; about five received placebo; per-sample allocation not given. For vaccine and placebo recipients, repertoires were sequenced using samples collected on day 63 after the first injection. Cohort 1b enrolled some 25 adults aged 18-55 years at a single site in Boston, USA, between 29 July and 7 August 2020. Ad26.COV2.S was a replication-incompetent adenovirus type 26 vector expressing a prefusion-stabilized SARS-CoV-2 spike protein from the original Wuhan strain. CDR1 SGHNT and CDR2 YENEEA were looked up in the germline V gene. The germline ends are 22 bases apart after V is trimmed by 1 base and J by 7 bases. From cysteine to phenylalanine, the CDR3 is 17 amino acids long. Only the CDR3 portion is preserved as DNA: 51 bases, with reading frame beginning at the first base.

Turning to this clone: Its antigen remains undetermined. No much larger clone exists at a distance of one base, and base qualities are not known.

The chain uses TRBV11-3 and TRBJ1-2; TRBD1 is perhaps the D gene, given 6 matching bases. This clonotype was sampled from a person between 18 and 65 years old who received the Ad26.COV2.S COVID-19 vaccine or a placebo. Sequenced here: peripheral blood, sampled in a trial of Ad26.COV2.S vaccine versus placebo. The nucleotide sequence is TGTGCCAGCAGCTTAGGGGCACAGGGCGGTAGGACTATTGGCTACACCTTC. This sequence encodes CASSLGAQGGRTIGYTF.